One sample yielded the 21 T cell receptor beta chains listed below, sequenced in a study of cytomegalovirus exposure and HLA in healthy donors. In the PCR, 60 Vbeta and 13 Jbeta primers were used. The method was immunoSEQ multiplex PCR; TCRdb's version includes in-frame clones alone and lacks a portion of them. The table records 150,000 to 200,000 clones, nearly 70% of them present only once. Material for sequencing was PBMCs. The receptors shown here come from a man aged 25-40 years in good health and CMV-seropositive.

In this sample, this clone turned up a few times. The chain recombines TRBV2 with TRBJ2-3; 13 nucleotides align to TRBD2. Trimming removed 6 bases from V and 2 bases from J; junction bases left unmatched: 11. Germline V gene lookup returns CDR1 SNHLY and CDR2 FYNNEI. This CDR3 contains 18 residues. CDR3 in DNA: TGTGCCAGCAGGGAGGAACTAGCGGGAGGGATCATCACAGATACGCAGTATTTT. This translates into CASREELAGGIITDTQYF.

The chain links TRBV27 to TRBJ2-7; possible D gene TRBD2, 5 bases. CDR1 is MNHEY and CDR2 is SMNVEV in the germline V gene (reference sequence). Trimming removed 5 bases at V and 0 bases at J, with 14 bases between. The length of the CDR3 is 15 residues. The CDR3 DNA follows: TGTGCCAGCAGTCCCGTTTACGGGGTCTCCTACGAGCAGTACTTC. Translating it yields CASSPVYGVSYEQYF.

The genes are TRBV5-6 and TRBJ1-5; 8 bases match TRBD1. The ends lost 0 bases at V and 3 bases at J; junction bases unmatched: 5. CDR3 length: 16 residues. Germline assignment: CDR1 SGHDT and CDR2 YYEEEE. The CDR3 is CASSLGTGWDNQPQHF. CDR3 nucleotides: TGTGCCAGCAGCTTGGGGACAGGGTGGGACAATCAGCCCCAGCATTTT.

The CDR3 DNA follows: TGTGCCAGTAGTATATCGGGACTAGCGGCCTTCAATGAGCAGTTCTTC. This codes for CASSISGLAAFNEQFF. The rearrangement links TRBV19 to TRBJ2-1; 11 bases map to TRBD2. Germline V CDR1 and CDR2: LNHDA, SQIVND (reference sequence). The CDR3 spans 16 residues. Losses at the gene ends were 2 bases for V and 6 bases for J; bases not matched to a gene: 6.

The table lists this clone with a count of one. V and J are TRBV6-5 and TRBJ2-1, with D perhaps matching TRBD1 (7 bases). Trimming took 6 bases from V and 7 from J, leaving 16 bases between them. The germline V gene has CDR1 MNHEY and CDR2 SVGAGI. The CDR3 consists of 14 residues. CDR3 sequence: CASRVTGTGNEQFF. Written as DNA, the CDR3 is TGTGCCAGCAGGGTGACAGGGACTGGAAATGAGCAGTTCTTC.

This clone was recorded once. The rearrangement uses TRBV5-1 and TRBJ2-5, with 10 bases that match TRBD2. Per germline, CDR1 SGHRS and CDR2 YFSETQ. V gave up 0 bases and J gave up 4 bases; unmatched junction bases: 6. CDR3 length: 16 residues. CDR3 coding DNA: TGCGCCAGCAGCTTGGAACCCCCTAGCGGGAGAGAGACCCAGTACTTC. It yields the protein CASSLEPPSGRETQYF.

This clone was observed a single time. The rearrangement joins TRBV2 to TRBJ2-2; 9 nucleotides match TRBD1. The CDR3 sequence is 15 residues long. After removal of 5 bases from V and 3 bases from J, the junction contained 4 bases not matched to a gene. Germline V gene data show CDR1 as SNHLY and CDR2 as FYNNEI. The CDR3 sequence is CASSLRQGDTGELFF. The CDR3, as DNA: TGTGCCAGCAGTCTGAGACAGGGGGACACCGGGGAGCTGTTTTTT.

The chain recombines TRBV19 with TRBJ2-2, with 9 bases fitting TRBD2. V lost 5 bases to trimming and J lost 0 bases; unmatched junction nucleotides: 7. The CDR3 is made up of 17 amino acids. Germline assignment: CDR1 LNHDA and CDR2 SQIVND (reference sequence). For the CDR3, the DNA is TGTGCCAGTAGTCCGCGTCGACTAGCGGCGAACACCGGGGAGCTGTTTTTT. This sequence encodes CASSPRRLAANTGELFF.

The chain carries TRBV27 and TRBJ2-7; the match to TRBD2 covers 7 bases. The CDR3 loop spans 11 amino acids. The V gene's germline CDR1 is MNHEY and CDR2 SMNVEV (reference sequence). Trimming removed 4 bases from V and 9 bases from J; junction bases left unmatched: 3. The DNA of the CDR3 is TGTGCCAGCAGTTCGGGACTATCGCAGTACTTC. It encodes CASSSGLSQYF.

CDR3 sequence: CASSRTGTGANEQFF. CDR3 nucleotide sequence: TGTGCCAGCAGCAGAACCGGGACAGGGGCCAATGAGCAGTTCTTC. This chain joins TRBV7-3 and TRBJ2-1; 10 bases match TRBD1. The CDR3 consists of 15 residues. V lost 5 bases to trimming and J lost 6 bases; unmatched junction nucleotides: 7. Per germline, CDR1 SGHTA and CDR2 FQGTGA.

The gene calls are TRBV7-2 and TRBJ2-7; TRBD1 aligns across 7 bases. V lost 5 bases, J lost 7 bases, and 11 bases stayed unmatched. Germline V gene lookup returns CDR1 SGHTA and CDR2 FQGNSA. The CDR3 loop spans 14 amino acids. CDR3 amino acids: CASSRDRVAREQYF. The DNA for the CDR3 is TGTGCCAGCAGCCGCGACAGGGTCGCGAGGGAGCAGTACTTC.

V is TRBV5-1 and J is TRBJ1-1; 9 positions match TRBD1. V dropped 3 bases and J dropped 2; count of bases not matched to a gene: 14. This CDR3 spans 18 amino acids. In germline, CDR1 is SGHRS, CDR2 YFSETQ. The CDR3 DNA reads TGCGCCAGCAGCTCCGTAACGTTAATACAGGGGGCTAACACTGAAGCTTTCTTT. Translation gives CASSSVTLIQGANTEAFF.

This clone was observed a handful of times. This same CDR3 is encoded by further DNA sequences in the sample. The chain combines TRBV4-2 with TRBJ2-1; 9 nucleotides match TRBD2. This CDR3 region has 16 residues. Germline loops: CDR1 LGHNA, CDR2 YNFKEQ. J was trimmed by 2 bases and V by 0 bases; bases with no gene match: 2. Here the CDR3 reads CASSQETSGPYNEQFF. The DNA of the CDR3 is TGTGCCAGCAGCCAAGAGACTAGCGGCCCCTACAATGAGCAGTTCTTC.

This clone was found a few times. The chain is built from TRBV27 and TRBJ2-6; D is undetermined. The CDR3 spans 15 residues. The V and J ends lost 8 bases and 0 bases respectively, with 11 bases between them. CDR1 is MNHEY and CDR2 is SMNVEV in the germline V gene (reference sequence). The CDR3 loop reads CASGPHGSGANVLTF. The CDR3 coding sequence is TGTGCCAGCGGCCCTCATGGCTCTGGGGCCAACGTCCTGACTTTC.

This clone was seen just once. The chain uses TRBV6-5 and TRBJ2-3; D perhaps matches TRBD2 (5 bases). Germline values: CDR1 MNHEY, CDR2 SVGAGI. Trimming took off 5 bases at V and 5 bases at J, with 17 bases between the two ends. The CDR3 loop spans 15 amino acids. CDR3 nucleotides: TGTGCCAGCAGTCAGTGGGCTAGCAGGAGAGATACGCAGTATTTT. Protein sequence: CASSQWASRRDTQYF.

This chain links TRBV19 with TRBJ1-1; D is undetermined. The ends were cut back, 5 bases at V and 6 bases at J, with 16 bases in the middle. CDR1 is LNHDA and CDR2 is SQIVND in the germline V gene (reference sequence). This CDR3 comprises 14 residues. CDR3 amino acids: CASSVTPATPEAFF. In DNA, the CDR3 is TGTGCCAGTAGTGTCACCCCCGCTACCCCTGAAGCTTTCTTT.

This chain uses TRBV2 with TRBJ2-1, with no clear D. V was clipped by 7 bases and J by 0 bases, with 10 bases between them. The CDR3 length is 14 residues. The germline CDR1 and CDR2 sequences are SNHLY and FYNNEI. This CDR3 reads CASTDVSSYNEQFF. As DNA, the CDR3 is TGTGCCAGCACTGACGTCAGCTCCTACAATGAGCAGTTCTTC.

This clone showed up just a few times. The V call is TRBV9, the J call TRBJ1-1, with TRBD1 matching 12 bases. This CDR3 contains 18 residues. The J segment lost 4 bases and the V segment lost 0 bases, leaving 10 bases of the junction unmatched. Germline V gene sequence: CDR1 SGDLS, CDR2 YYNGEE. DNA for the CDR3: TGTGCCAGCAGCGTAGGGTTTTCGGGACAGGGGGCTACCACTGAAGCTTTCTTT. Encoded protein: CASSVGFSGQGATTEAFF.

This chain connects TRBV4-1 to TRBJ2-1, with D perhaps TRBD2 (6 bases). CDR3 size: 15 residues. Germline V gene sequence: CDR1 MGHRA, CDR2 YSYEKL. Trimming removed 1 base at V and 7 bases at J, with 14 bases between. CDR3 coding DNA: TGCGCCAGCAGCCAAGCTATCGGAGGGACGAATGAGCAGTTCTTC. This encodes CASSQAIGGTNEQFF.

This clone was observed a few times. V and J are TRBV5-6 and TRBJ2-7; D uncertain. The germline V gene encodes CDR1 SGHDT and CDR2 YYEEEE. V lost 1 base and J lost 6, with 5 bases in between. The CDR3 length is 11 residues. CDR3 residues: CASSLTSEQYF. In DNA form, the CDR3 reads TGTGCCAGCAGCTTGACATCCGAGCAGTACTTC.

The chain recombines TRBV7-2 with TRBJ2-7; no firm D call. The CDR3 has 13 amino acids. The germline V gene has CDR1 SGHTA and CDR2 FQGNSA. V lost 5 bases, J lost 7 bases, and 15 bases lay in between. The CDR3 bases are TGTGCCAGCAGCAGAGGAGTAGGTGGAGAGCAGTACTTC. As protein: CASSRGVGGEQYF.